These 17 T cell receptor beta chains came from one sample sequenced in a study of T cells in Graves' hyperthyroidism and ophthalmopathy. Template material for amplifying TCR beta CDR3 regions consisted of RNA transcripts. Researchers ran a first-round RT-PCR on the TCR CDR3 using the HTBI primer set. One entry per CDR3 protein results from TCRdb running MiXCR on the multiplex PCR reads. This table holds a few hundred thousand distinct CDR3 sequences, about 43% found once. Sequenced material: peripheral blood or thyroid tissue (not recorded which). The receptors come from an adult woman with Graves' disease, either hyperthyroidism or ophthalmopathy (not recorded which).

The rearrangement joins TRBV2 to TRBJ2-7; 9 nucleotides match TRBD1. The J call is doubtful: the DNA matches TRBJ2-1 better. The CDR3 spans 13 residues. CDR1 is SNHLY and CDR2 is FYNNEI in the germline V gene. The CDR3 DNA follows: TGTGCCAGCAGTGAAGCCCGGACAGGGGTGCAGTTCTTC. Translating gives CASSEARTGVQFF.

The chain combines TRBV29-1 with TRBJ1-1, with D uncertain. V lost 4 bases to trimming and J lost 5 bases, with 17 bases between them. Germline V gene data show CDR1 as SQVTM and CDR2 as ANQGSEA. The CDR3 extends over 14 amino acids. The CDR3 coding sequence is TGCAGCGTTGGCTCTTGGACCGTGAGGACTGAAGCTTTCTTT. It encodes CSVGSWTVRTEAFF.

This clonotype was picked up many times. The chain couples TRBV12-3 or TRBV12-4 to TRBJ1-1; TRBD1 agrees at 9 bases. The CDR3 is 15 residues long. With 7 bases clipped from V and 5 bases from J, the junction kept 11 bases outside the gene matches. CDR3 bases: TGTGCCAGCACCCCTAGACAGGGGGATTATACTGAAGCTTTCTTT. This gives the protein CASTPRQGDYTEAFF.

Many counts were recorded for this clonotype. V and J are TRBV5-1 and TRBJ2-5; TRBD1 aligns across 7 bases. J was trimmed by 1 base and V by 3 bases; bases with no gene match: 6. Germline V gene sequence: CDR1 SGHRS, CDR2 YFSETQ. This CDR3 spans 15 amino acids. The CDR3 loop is CASSSLRDSQETQYF. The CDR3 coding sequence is TGCGCCAGCAGCTCCCTAAGGGACAGCCAAGAGACCCAGTACTTC.

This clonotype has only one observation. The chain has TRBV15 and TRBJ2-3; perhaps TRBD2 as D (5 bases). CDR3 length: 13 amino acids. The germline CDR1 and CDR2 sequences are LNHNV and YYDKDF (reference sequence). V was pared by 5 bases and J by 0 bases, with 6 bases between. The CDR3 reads CATSRRSTDTQYF. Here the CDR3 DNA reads TGTGCCACCAGCCGGAGGAGCACAGATACGCAGTATTTT.

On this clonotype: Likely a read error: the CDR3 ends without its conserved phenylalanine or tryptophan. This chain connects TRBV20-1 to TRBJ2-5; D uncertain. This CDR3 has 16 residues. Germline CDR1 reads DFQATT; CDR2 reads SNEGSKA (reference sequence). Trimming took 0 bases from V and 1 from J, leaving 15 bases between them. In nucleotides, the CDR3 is TGCAGTGCTAGAGATCAAATTCGGGCAATCCAAGAGACCCAGTACCTC. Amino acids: CSARDQIRAIQETQYL.

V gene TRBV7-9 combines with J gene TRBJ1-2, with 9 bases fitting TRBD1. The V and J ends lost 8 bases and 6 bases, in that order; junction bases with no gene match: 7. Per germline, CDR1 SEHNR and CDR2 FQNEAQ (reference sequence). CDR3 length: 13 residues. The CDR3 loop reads CASQGTGKDGYTF. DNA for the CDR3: TGTGCCAGCCAAGGGACAGGGAAGGATGGCTACACCTTC.

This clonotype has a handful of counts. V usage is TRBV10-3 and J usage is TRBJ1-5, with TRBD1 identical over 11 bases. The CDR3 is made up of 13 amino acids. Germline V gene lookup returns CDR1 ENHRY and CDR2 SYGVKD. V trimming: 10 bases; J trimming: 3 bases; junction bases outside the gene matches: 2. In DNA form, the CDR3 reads TGTGCCACGGACAGGGGGCTCAATCAGCCCCAGCATTTT. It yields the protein CATDRGLNQPQHF.

The CDR3 region has the DNA TGCAGTGCTACACCGGGGGCAGTAGGAAACACCATATATTTT. Encoded protein: CSATPGAVGNTIYF. V usage is TRBV20-1 and J usage is TRBJ1-3, with D perhaps TRBD1 (6 bases). This CDR3 spans 14 amino acids. V lost 4 bases and J 4 bases, leaving 14 bases between the germline ends. The germline V gene encodes CDR1 DFQATT and CDR2 SNEGSKA (reference sequence).

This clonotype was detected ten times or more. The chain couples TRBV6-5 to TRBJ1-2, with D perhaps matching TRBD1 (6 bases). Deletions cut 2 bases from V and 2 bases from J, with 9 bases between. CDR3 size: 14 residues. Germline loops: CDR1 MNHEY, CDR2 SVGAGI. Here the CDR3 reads CASSYNRVNYGYTF. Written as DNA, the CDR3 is TGTGCCAGCAGTTACAACAGGGTAAACTATGGCTACACCTTC.

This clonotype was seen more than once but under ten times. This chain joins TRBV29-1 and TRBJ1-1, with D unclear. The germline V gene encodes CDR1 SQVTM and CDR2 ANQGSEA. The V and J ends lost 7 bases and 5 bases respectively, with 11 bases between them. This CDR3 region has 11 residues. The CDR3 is CSAREGTEAFF. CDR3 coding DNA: TGCAGCGCCCGAGAAGGGACTGAAGCTTTCTTT.

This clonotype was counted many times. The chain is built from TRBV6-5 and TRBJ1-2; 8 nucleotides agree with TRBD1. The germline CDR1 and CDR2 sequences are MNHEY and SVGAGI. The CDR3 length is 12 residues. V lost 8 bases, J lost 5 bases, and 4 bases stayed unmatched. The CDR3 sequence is CASWDRYYGYTF. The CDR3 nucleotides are TGTGCCAGCTGGGACAGGTATTATGGCTACACCTTC.

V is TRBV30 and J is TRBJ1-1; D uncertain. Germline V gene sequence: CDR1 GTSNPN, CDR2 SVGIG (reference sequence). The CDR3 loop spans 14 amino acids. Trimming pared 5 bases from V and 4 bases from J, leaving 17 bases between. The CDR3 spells CAWFPRIAFTEAFF. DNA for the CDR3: TGTGCCTGGTTCCCTCGAATAGCTTTCACTGAAGCTTTCTTT.

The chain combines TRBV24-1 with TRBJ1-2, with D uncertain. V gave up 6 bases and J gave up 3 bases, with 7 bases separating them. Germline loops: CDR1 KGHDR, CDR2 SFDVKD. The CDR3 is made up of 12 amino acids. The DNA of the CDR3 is TGTGCCACCAGTAACACGGACTATGGCTACACCTTC. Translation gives CATSNTDYGYTF.

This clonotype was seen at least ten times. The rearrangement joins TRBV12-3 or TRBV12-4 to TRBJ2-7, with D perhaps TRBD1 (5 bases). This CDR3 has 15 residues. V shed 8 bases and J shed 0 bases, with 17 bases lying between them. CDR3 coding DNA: TGTGCCAGCGGTAGGGGTACACAAAGCTCCTACGAGCAGTACTTC. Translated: CASGRGTQSSYEQYF.

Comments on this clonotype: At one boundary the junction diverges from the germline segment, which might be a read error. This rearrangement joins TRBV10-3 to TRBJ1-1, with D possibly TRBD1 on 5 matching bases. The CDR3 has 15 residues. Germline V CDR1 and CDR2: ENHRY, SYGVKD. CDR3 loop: CASSPLGGLWTEAFF. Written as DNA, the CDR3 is TGTGCCAGCAGTCCCCTCGGGGGACTTTGGACTGAAGCTTTCTTT.

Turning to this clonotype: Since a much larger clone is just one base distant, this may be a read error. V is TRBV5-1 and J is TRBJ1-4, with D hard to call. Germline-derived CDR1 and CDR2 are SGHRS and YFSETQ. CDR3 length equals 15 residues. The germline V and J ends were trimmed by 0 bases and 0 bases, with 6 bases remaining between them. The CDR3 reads CASSLGGTTNEKLFF. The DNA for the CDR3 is TGCGCCAGCAGCTTGGGTGGGACAACTAATGAAAAACTGTTTTTT.